This T cell receptor (beta chain) was captured by sequencing in a study of blood T cell repertoires in COVID-19. Background on the study: Some COVID-19 samples were acute and others convalescent; all came from the United States, Italy and Spain. In each case, the material was cDNA or gDNA derived from T cells, B-cell-depleted T cells, or PBMCs.

CDR3 length equals 14 residues. V was trimmed by 0 bases and J by 2 bases, leaving 7 bases between them. Germline-derived CDR1 and CDR2 are SGHRS and YFSETQ. This clone showed up just once. As handled by the study authors: Amplification from reference gene primers served as the basis for estimated nucleated cell counts. The table came from immunoSEQ multiplex PCR; TCRdb's copy has only in-frame clones and leaves some out. Clone size and the V and J calls come from that table; the DNA yielded D and trimming. This repertoire shows roughly 99,000 clones, about 89% found once; its top ten account for 1% to 1.5%.

The specimen was peripheral blood. This clonotype was sampled from a woman in her 30s with acute or convalescent COVID-19. The gene calls are TRBV5-1 and TRBJ2-3, with D perhaps TRBD2 (5 bases). CDR3: CASSLGEPTDTQYF. The DNA for the CDR3 is TGCGCCAGCAGCTTGGGGGAGCCCACAGATACGCAGTATTTT.